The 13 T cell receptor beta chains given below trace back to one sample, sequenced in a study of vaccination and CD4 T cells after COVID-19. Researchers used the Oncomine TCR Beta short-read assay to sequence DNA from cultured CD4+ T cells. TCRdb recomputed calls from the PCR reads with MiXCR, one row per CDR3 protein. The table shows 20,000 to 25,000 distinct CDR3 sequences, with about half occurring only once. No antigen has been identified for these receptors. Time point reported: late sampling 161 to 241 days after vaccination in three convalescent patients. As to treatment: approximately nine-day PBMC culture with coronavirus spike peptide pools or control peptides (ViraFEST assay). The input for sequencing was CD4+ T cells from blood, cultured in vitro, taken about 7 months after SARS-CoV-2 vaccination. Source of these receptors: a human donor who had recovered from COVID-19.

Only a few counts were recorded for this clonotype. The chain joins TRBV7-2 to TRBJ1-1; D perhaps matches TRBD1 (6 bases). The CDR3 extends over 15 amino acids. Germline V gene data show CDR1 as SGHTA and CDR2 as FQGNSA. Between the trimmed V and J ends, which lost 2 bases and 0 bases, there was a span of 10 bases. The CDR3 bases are TGTGCCAGCAGCTTAAAGCGGGGGCTGAACACTGAAGCTTTCTTT. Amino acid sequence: CASSLKRGLNTEAFF.

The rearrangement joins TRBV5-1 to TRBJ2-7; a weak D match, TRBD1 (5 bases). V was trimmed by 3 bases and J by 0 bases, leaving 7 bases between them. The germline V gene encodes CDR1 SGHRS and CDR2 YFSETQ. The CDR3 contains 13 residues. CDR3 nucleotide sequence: TGCGCCAGCAGCTCGACAGACTCCTACGAGCAGTACTTC. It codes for CASSSTDSYEQYF.

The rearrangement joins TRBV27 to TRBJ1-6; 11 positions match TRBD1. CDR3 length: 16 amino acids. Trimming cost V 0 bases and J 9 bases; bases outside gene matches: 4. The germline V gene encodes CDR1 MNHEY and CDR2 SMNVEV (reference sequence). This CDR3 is CASSLSWTGGVSPLHF. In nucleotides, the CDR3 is TGTGCCAGCAGTTTATCCTGGACAGGGGGCGTTTCACCCCTCCACTTT.

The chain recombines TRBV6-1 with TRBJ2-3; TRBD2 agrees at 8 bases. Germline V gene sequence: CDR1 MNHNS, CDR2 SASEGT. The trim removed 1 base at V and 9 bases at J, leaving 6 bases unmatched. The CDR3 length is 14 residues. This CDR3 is CASSEVTSGRTQYF. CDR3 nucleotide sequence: TGTGCCAGCAGTGAAGTTACGAGCGGGAGAACGCAGTATTTT.

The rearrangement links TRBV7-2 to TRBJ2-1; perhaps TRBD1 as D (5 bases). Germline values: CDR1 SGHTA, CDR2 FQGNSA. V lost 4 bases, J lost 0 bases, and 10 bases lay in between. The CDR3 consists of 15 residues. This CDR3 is CASSSDRFSYNEQFF. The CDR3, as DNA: TGTGCCAGCAGCTCCGACAGATTCTCCTACAATGAGCAGTTCTTC.

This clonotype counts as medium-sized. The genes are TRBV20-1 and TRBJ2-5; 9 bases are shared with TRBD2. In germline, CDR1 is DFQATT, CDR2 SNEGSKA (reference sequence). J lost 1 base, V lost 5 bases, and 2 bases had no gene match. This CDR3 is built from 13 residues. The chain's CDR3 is CSAGTSPQETQYF. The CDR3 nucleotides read TGCAGTGCTGGGACTAGCCCCCAAGAGACCCAGTACTTC.

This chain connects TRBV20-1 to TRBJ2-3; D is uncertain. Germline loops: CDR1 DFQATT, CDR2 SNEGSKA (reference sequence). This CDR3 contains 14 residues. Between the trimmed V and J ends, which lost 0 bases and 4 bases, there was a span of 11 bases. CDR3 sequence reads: CSAREIPAADTQYF. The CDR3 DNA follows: TGCAGTGCTAGAGAGATCCCTGCGGCAGATACGCAGTATTTT.

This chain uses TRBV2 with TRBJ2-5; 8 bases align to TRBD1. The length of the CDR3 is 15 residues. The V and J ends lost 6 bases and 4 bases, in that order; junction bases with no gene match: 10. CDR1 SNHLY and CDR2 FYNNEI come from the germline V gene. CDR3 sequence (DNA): TGTGCCAGCAGCGCCGGACAGGGCCCGCGAGAGACCCAGTACTTC. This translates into CASSAGQGPRETQYF.

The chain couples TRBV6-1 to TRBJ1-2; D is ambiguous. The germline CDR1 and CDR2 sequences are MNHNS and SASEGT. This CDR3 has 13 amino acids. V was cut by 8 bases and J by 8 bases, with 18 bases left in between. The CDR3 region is CASHGGRLRGYTF. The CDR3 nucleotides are TGTGCCAGCCACGGAGGGCGGCTGAGGGGCTACACCTTC.

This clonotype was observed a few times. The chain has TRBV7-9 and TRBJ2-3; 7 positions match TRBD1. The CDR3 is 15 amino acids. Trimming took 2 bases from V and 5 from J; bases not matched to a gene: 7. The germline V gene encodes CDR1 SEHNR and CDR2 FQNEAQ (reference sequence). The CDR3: CASSLRPRGQDTQYF. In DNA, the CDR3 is TGTGCCAGCAGCTTAAGGCCTAGGGGGCAAGATACGCAGTATTTT.

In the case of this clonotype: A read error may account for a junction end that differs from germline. The CDR3 loop is CASSTRGLVETQYF. In DNA, the CDR3 is TGTGCTAGCAGCACCCGGGGACTAGTAGAGACCCAGTACTTC. The V and J genes are TRBV7-6 and TRBJ2-5, with 8 bases matching TRBD2. Germline assignment: CDR1 SGHVS and CDR2 FNYEAQ. CDR3 size: 14 residues. The variable domain in full, completed from reference TRBV7-6 and TRBJ2-5, reads GAGVSQSPRYKVTKRGQDVALRCDPISGHVSLYWYRQALGQGPEFLTYFNYEAQQDKSGLPNDRFSAERPEGSISTLTIQRTEQRDSAMYRCASSTRGLVETQYFGPGTRLLVL.

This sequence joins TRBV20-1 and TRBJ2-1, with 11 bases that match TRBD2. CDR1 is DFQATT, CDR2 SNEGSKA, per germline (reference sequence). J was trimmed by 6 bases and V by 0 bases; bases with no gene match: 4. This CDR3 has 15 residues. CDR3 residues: CSARDRLAGFNEQFF. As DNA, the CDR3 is TGCAGTGCTAGAGATAGACTAGCGGGGTTCAATGAGCAGTTCTTC.

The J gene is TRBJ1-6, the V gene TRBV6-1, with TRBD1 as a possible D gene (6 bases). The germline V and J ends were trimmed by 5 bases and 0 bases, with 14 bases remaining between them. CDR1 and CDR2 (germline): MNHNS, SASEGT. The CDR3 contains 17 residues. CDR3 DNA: TGTGCCAGCAGTCCCAGGGGATCGAGCTCCTATAATTCACCCCTCCACTTT. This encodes CASSPRGSSSYNSPLHF.